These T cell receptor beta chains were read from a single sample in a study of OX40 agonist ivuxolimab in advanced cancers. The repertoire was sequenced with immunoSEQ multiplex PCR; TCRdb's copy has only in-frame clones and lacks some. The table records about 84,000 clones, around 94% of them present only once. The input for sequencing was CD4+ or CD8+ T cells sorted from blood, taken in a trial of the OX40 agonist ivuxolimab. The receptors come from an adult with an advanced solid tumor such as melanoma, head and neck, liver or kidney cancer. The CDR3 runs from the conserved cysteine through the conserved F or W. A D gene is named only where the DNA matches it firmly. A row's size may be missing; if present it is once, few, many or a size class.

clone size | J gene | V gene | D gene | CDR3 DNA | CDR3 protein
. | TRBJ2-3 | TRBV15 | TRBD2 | TGTGCCACCCTCGTTAGCGGGAGGGCCACAGATACGCAGTATTTT | CATLVSGRATDTQYF
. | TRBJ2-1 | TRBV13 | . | TGTGCCAGCAGCTTTAGCGTACCCAGGTTTGAGTCCTACAATGAGCAGTTCTTC | CASSFSVPRFESYNEQFF
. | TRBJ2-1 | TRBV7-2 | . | TGTGCCAGCAGCTTAATCGCTAGCGAGTACAATGAGCAGTTCTTC | CASSLIASEYNEQFF
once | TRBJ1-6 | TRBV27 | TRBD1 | TGTGCCAGCAGGGGACAGGGTATCGGCGTGGATTCACCCCTCCACTTT | CASRGQGIGVDSPLHF
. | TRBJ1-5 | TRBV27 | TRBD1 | TGTGCCAGCAGCAAGGACAGGGGGTTAAATCAGCCCCAGCATTTT | CASSKDRGLNQPQHF
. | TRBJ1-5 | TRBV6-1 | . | TGTGCCAGCAGGCCACGGATAATGAGCAATCAGCCCCAGCATTTT | CASRPRIMSNQPQHF
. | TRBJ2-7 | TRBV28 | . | TGTGCCAGCAGTTCCCCCCATAGCTCCTACGAGCAGTACTTC | CASSSPHSSYEQYF
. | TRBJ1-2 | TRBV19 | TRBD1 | TGTGCCAGTAGTCCCTGGGACAGGGCTAACTATGGCTACACCTTC | CASSPWDRANYGYTF
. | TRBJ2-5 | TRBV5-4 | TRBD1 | TGTGCCAGCAGCACCCGGACAGGGGGCGCGGGGGAGACCCAGTACTTC | CASSTRTGGAGETQYF
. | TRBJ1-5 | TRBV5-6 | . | TGTGCCAGCAGCTTTCCACAGCCCCAGCATTTT | CASSFPQPQHF
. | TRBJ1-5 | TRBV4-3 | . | TGCGCCAGCAGGGACGGGGGAAAGTACAATCAGCCCCAGCATTTT | CASRDGGKYNQPQHF
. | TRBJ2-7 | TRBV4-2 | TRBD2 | TGTGCCAGCAGCCCCAGACTAGCGAAGACCTACGAGCAGTACTTC | CASSPRLAKTYEQYF
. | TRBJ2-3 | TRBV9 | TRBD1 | TGTGCCAGCAGCGCGCAGGGGGCCGTTACAGATACGCAGTATTTT | CASSAQGAVTDTQYF
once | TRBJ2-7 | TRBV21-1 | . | TGTGCCAGCGCGGGGGACGAGCAGTACTTC | CASAGDEQYF
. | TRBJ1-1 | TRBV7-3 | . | TGTGCCAGCAGCTCTACTCCGAACACTGAAGCTTTCTTT | CASSSTPNTEAFF
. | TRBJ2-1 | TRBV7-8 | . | TGTGCCAGCAGCTTGGGCGGGGCCTCCTACAATGAGCAGTTCTTC | CASSLGGASYNEQFF
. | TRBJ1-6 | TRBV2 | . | TGTGCCAGCAGTGACGGTTTAAGCTCCTATAATTCACCCCTCCACTTT | CASSDGLSSYNSPLHF
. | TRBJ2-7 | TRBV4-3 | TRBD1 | TGCGCCAGCAGCCATATCGGGACAGGGCTCCACGAGCAGTACTTC | CASSHIGTGLHEQYF
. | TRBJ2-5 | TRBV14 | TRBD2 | TGTGCCAGCAGCCCGATAGCGGGAGGAGAGACCCAGTACTTC | CASSPIAGGETQYF
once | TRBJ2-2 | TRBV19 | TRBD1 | TGTGCCAGTAGAAGGGGGCAGAACACCGGGGAGCTGTTTTTT | CASRRGQNTGELFF
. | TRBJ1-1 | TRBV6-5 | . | TGTGCCAGCAGTTACTCGAGGACGCTTTTTGAAGCTTTCTTT | CASSYSRTLFEAFF
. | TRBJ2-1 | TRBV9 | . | TGTGCCAGCAGCGTAAGACAGAGCTCCTACAATGAGCAGTTCTTC | CASSVRQSSYNEQFF
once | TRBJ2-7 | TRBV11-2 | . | TGTGCCAGCAGCTTAGCTTGGGGAAGGAGCTCCTACGAGCAGTACTTC | CASSLAWGRSSYEQYF
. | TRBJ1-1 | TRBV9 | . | TGTGCCAGCAGCGTGGCAGGGTTGAACACTGAAGCTTTCTTT | CASSVAGLNTEAFF
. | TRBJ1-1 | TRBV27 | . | TGTGCCAGCAGTTTATCGGTGAACACTGAAGCTTTCTTT | CASSLSVNTEAFF
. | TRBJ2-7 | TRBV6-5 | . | TGTGCCAGCAGCTACGTCCGGGAGTCCCCCTCCGAGCAGTACTTC | CASSYVRESPSEQYF
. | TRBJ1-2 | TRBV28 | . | TGTGCCAGCAGTATTATGCGGATAGGGAACTATGGCTACACCTTC | CASSIMRIGNYGYTF
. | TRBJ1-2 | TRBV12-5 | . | TGTGCTAGTGGTTTCTCGACAAACTATGGCTACACCTTC | CASGFSTNYGYTF
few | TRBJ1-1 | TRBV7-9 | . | TGTGCCAGCAGCGGCACCTCCACTGAAGCTTTCTTT | CASSGTSTEAFF